What follows are 25 T cell receptor beta chains derived from one specimen sequenced in a study of T cell repertoires in cytomegalovirus infection (dated by TCRdb to between 2017 and 2020). These receptors are not linked to any known antigen. Sequencing used an Illumina HiSeq 1500. The public sequencing data were trimmed at Q25 with fastp and processed into clonotypes with MiXCR by TCRdb, which kept only in-frame beta chains. Identical CDR3 proteins give one entry, which carries the most common genes and DNA. Recorded for this sample are around 710,000 distinct CDR3 sequences; about 29% of them occurred a single time. Of the sample, over 10% is held by the ten largest clones. The treatment or condition label of this sample denotes: in vitro stimulation with specific CMV peptide epitopes to enrich CMV-specific T cells. The material was cultured CD8+ T cells from PBMCs, obtained from culture after CMV antigen stimulation. The receptors originated from a human donor in good health (CMV status not recorded). Some clones in this sample may be carry-over from other donors' samples.

This clonotype was counted a few times. The chain recombines TRBV7-9 with TRBJ1-2; 7 bases are a match to TRBD1. Germline CDR1 SEHNR, CDR2 FQNEAQ (reference sequence). This CDR3 has 16 residues. Unmatched junction bases numbered 11, after V lost 5 bases and J lost 2 bases. CDR3 nucleotide sequence: TGTGCCAGCAGCGGACCTGAGGGACAGCGGAACTATGGCTACACCTTC. This encodes CASSGPEGQRNYGYTF. Using reference TRBV7-9 and TRBJ1-2 for the parts outside the CDR3, the full variable domain is DTGVSQNPRHKITKRGQNVTFRCDPISEHNRLYWYRQTLGQGPEFLTYFQNEAQLEKSRLLSDRFSAERPKGSFSTLEIQRTEQGDSAMYLCASSGPEGQRNYGYTFGSGTRLTVV.

This rearrangement joins TRBV6-1 to TRBJ2-7, with no clear D. The V gene lost 9 bases and the J gene lost 2 bases, with 8 bases spanning the gap. Germline CDR1 MNHNS, CDR2 SASEGT. This CDR3 spans 11 amino acids. CDR3 in amino acids: CASLKAYEQYF. Here the CDR3 DNA reads TGTGCCAGTCTGAAGGCCTACGAGCAGTACTTC.

This clonotype was counted at least ten times. CDR3 region: CASSQDVRQETQYF. The CDR3, as DNA: TGTGCCAGCAGCCAAGACGTCAGACAAGAGACCCAGTACTTC. The chain has TRBV3-1 and TRBJ2-5; D call uncertain. From germline, CDR1 is LGHDT and CDR2 YNNKEL (reference sequence). This CDR3 is built from 14 residues. V shed 0 bases and J shed 2 bases, with 7 bases lying between them.

J is TRBJ2-3 and V is TRBV24-1, with D unclear. This CDR3 contains 13 residues. Germline CDR1 KGHDR, CDR2 SFDVKD. Trimming pared 4 bases from V and 6 bases from J, leaving 10 bases between. CDR3 sequence reads: CATSDPLGDTQYF. DNA for the CDR3: TGTGCCACCAGTGACCCGCTTGGTGATACGCAGTATTTT.

This chain connects TRBV2 to TRBJ2-3; weak D call: TRBD2 (5 bases). The CDR3 consists of 16 residues. Trimming took off 1 base at V and 4 bases at J, with 15 bases between the two ends. The germline V gene has CDR1 SNHLY and CDR2 FYNNEI. The CDR3 is CASSEGGLYFPDTQYF. The CDR3 bases are TGTGCCAGCAGTGAAGGTGGACTTTACTTCCCAGATACGCAGTATTTT.

This clonotype was found a few times. At one end the junction does not follow the germline gene, possibly because of a read error. The chain has TRBV5-3 and TRBJ1-6; no clear D. TRBV5-3 is an ORF for which the function is uncertain. The CDR3 runs 14 residues. The CDR3 bases are TGTGCCAGCAGCTTGGCCCCCGTTCGATCACCCCTCCACTTT. Protein product: CASSLAPVRSPLHF.

This chain connects TRBV4-3 to TRBJ2-2; the match to TRBD1 covers 12 bases. CDR3 size: 16 residues. Trimming took 3 bases from V and 6 from J; bases not matched to a gene: 5. CDR1 is LGHNA and CDR2 is YSLEER in the germline V gene. This chain's CDR3 is CASSHPGTGGPGELFF. The CDR3 DNA sequence: TGCGCCAGCAGCCACCCCGGGACAGGGGGCCCCGGGGAGCTGTTTTTT.

The rearrangement joins TRBV11-1 to TRBJ2-2; tentative D call: TRBD1 (6 bases). V lost 4 bases and J 1 base, leaving 7 bases between the germline ends. The CDR3 extends over 14 amino acids. Per the germline V gene, CDR1 is SGHAT and CDR2 is FQDESV (reference sequence). CDR3 in DNA: TGTGCCAGCAGCTGGGGACAGAACACCGGGGAGCTGTTTTTT. This sequence encodes CASSWGQNTGELFF.

The rearrangement links TRBV9 to TRBJ2-5; 13 positions match TRBD2. The CDR3 covers 16 residues. Germline V gene sequence: CDR1 SGDLS, CDR2 YYNGEE. Germline trimming cut 3 bases from V and 4 bases from J; bases unmatched to any gene: 6. The CDR3 sequence: CASSASGTSGAETQYF. CDR3 DNA: TGTGCCAGCAGCGCCTCCGGGACTAGCGGGGCAGAGACCCAGTACTTC.

This clonotype was counted ten times or more. J is TRBJ2-1 and V is TRBV12-3 or TRBV12-4; TRBD2 matches 9 bases. The CDR3 loop spans 17 amino acids. The J segment lost 4 bases and the V segment lost 5 bases, leaving 12 bases of the junction unmatched. The CDR3 is CASSPRKAGGLYNEQFF. In DNA form, the CDR3 reads TGTGCCAGCAGTCCTAGAAAAGCGGGGGGCCTGTACAATGAGCAGTTCTTC.

This clonotype was found many times. CDR3 sequence reads: CASKVGLDGRLYNEQFF. The CDR3 bases are TGTGCCAGCAAAGTGGGGTTAGACGGCCGACTCTACAATGAGCAGTTCTTC. The chain is built from TRBV6-2 or TRBV6-3 and TRBJ2-1; D gene unclear. Per the germline V gene, CDR1 is MNHEY and CDR2 is SVGEGT. The CDR3 length is 17 residues. V was cut by 7 bases and J by 3 bases, with 22 bases left in between.

This chain links TRBV10-3 with TRBJ2-3; tentative D call: TRBD2 (6 bases). Germline V lookup: CDR1 ENHRY, CDR2 SYGVKD. The CDR3 length is 15 residues. Trimming stripped 0 bases from V and 2 bases from J, with 9 bases between. CDR3 DNA: TGTGCCATCAGTGAGTCTTCGGGAGACACAGATACGCAGTATTTT. Its protein product is CAISESSGDTDTQYF.

Many counts were recorded for this clonotype. The rearrangement joins TRBV6-1 to TRBJ1-2; possibly TRBD1 for D (5 bases). Germline lookup yields CDR1 MNHNS and CDR2 SASEGT. V was cut by 11 bases and J by 3 bases, with 16 bases left in between. The length of the CDR3 is 13 residues. The CDR3 DNA reads as TGTGCCCTTCGGGGGTCTTACGACTATGGCTACACCTTC. It is translated as CALRGSYDYGYTF.

This chain links TRBV7-2 with TRBJ1-6; D unresolved. The CDR3 totals 13 residues. V dropped 6 bases and J dropped 11 bases, with 14 bases sitting between them. Germline V gene sequence: CDR1 SGHTA, CDR2 FQGNSA. The CDR3 loop reads CASRRDVGAPLHF. The DNA of the CDR3 is TGTGCCAGCAGACGGGATGTTGGGGCACCCCTCCACTTT. Supplemented by reference TRBV7-2 and TRBJ1-6, the full variable domain reads GAGVSQSPSNKVTEKGKDVELRCDPISGHTALYWYRQSLGQGLEFLIYFQGNSAPDKSGLPSDRFSAERTGGSVSTLTIQRTQQEDSAVYLCASRRDVGAPLHFGNGTRLTVT.

This clonotype is a singleton in its sample. The V and J genes are TRBV25-1 and TRBJ2-3; the D is unclear. The CDR3 is made up of 16 amino acids. Germline V gene data show CDR1 as MGHDK and CDR2 as SYGVNS. Deletions cut 9 bases from V and 0 bases from J, with 19 bases between. The DNA of the CDR3 is TGTGCCAGATCCCTTTGTCCGGGTTCTAGCACAGATACGCAGTATTTT. Translation: CARSLCPGSSTDTQYF.

This chain connects TRBV24-1 to TRBJ2-3; a weak D match, TRBD2 (6 bases). Trimming removed 7 bases from V and 4 bases from J, with 17 bases in between. This CDR3 contains 15 residues. Germline loops: CDR1 KGHDR, CDR2 SFDVKD. CDR3 amino acids: CATRELATSADTQYF. The CDR3 coding sequence is TGTGCCACCAGAGAACTAGCAACTTCCGCAGATACGCAGTATTTT.

This clonotype was observed at least ten times. The gene calls are TRBV12-5 and TRBJ1-1, with D hard to call. This CDR3 has 17 amino acids. Germline V gene sequence: CDR1 LGHNT, CDR2 FRNRAP. V lost 3 bases and J lost 0, with 17 bases in between. The CDR3, as DNA: TGTGCTAGTGGTTTCTCTACTCCAGCAATACTGAACACTGAAGCTTTCTTT. Its protein is CASGFSTPAILNTEAFF.

The V call is TRBV6-2 or TRBV6-3, the J call TRBJ1-2; D remains unclear. CDR1 MNHEY and CDR2 SVGEGT come from the germline V gene. The CDR3 is 13 residues long. Trimming removed 2 bases at V and 4 bases at J, with 8 bases between. The CDR3 coding sequence is TGTGCCAGCAGTTACGGGCACCTCTATGGCTACACCTTC. This codes for CASSYGHLYGYTF.

The chain employs TRBV10-3 and TRBJ1-2; the D gene is possibly TRBD1 (6 bases). Trimming cost V 8 bases and J 6 bases, with 10 bases left between them. Germline assignment: CDR1 ENHRY and CDR2 SYGVKD. The CDR3 sequence is 11 residues long. This CDR3 is CAIGTRDGYTF. CDR3 nucleotides: TGTGCCATCGGGACACGAGATGGCTACACCTTC.

This sequence joins TRBV6-2 or TRBV6-3 and TRBJ1-6; the D is unclear. CDR1 MNHEY and CDR2 SVGEGT come from the germline V gene. V lost 10 bases and J 0 bases, leaving 13 bases between the germline ends. CDR3 length equals 15 residues. As DNA, the CDR3 is TGTGCCACCGATGCGGAGAGCTCCTATAATTCACCCCTCCACTTT. It encodes CATDAESSYNSPLHF.

The chain recombines TRBV12-5 with TRBJ1-2, with D perhaps TRBD1 (5 bases). The ends were cut back, 2 bases at V and 6 bases at J, with 16 bases in the middle. This CDR3 is built from 15 residues. Germline CDR1 and CDR2: LGHNT and FRNRAP. The CDR3 DNA is TGTGCTAGTGGTTTGATCGGACACCTCAACGATGGCTACACCTTC. It translates to CASGLIGHLNDGYTF.

The gene calls are TRBV27 and TRBJ2-5; D unclear. The germline V gene has CDR1 MNHEY and CDR2 SMNVEV (reference sequence). The CDR3 has 12 residues. The V gene lost 9 bases and the J gene lost 6 bases, with 14 bases spanning the gap. CDR3 residues: CASQDGPQTQYF. CDR3 bases: TGTGCCAGTCAGGACGGCCCGCAGACCCAGTACTTC.

The chain uses TRBV12-3 or TRBV12-4 and TRBJ1-5; tentative D call: TRBD1 (6 bases). The CDR3 extends over 14 amino acids. Trimming took 6 bases from V and 3 from J, leaving 12 bases between them. The CDR3 nucleotides read TGTGCCAGCAGGATAGGGGGAGTCAATCAGCCCCAGCATTTT. Its protein is CASRIGGVNQPQHF.

This clonotype was seen more than once but under ten times. One end of the junction does not line up with germline, which may come from a read error. V is TRBV6-5 and J is TRBJ2-1; D is unclear. Germline assignment: CDR1 MNHEY and CDR2 SVGAGI. This CDR3 contains 8 residues. The CDR3 sequence: CATSEQFF. CDR3 DNA sequence: TGTGCCACCAGTGAGCAGTTCTTC.

The chain carries TRBV2 and TRBJ1-5; no clear D. The CDR3 is made up of 14 amino acids. Deletions cut 6 bases from V and 4 bases from J, with 13 bases between. Germline CDR1 reads SNHLY; CDR2 reads FYNNEI. The CDR3 region is CASSRDWANQPQHF. The CDR3 DNA reads as TGTGCCAGCAGCCGGGATTGGGCTAATCAGCCCCAGCATTTT.